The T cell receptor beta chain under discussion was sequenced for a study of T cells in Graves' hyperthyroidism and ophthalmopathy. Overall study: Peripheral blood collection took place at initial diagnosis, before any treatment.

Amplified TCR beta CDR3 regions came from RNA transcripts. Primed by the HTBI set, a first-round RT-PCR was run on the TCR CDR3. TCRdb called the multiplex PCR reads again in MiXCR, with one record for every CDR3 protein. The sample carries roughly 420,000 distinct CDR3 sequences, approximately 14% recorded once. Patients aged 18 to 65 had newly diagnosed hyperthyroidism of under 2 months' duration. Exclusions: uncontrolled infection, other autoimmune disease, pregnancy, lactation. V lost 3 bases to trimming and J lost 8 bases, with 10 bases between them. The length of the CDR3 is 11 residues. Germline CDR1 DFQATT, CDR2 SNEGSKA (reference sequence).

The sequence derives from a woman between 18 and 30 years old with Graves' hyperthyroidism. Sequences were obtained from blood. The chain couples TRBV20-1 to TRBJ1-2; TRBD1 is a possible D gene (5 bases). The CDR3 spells CSASGGAGYTF. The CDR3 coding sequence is TGCAGTGCTAGTGGGGGTGCGGGCTACACCTTC.